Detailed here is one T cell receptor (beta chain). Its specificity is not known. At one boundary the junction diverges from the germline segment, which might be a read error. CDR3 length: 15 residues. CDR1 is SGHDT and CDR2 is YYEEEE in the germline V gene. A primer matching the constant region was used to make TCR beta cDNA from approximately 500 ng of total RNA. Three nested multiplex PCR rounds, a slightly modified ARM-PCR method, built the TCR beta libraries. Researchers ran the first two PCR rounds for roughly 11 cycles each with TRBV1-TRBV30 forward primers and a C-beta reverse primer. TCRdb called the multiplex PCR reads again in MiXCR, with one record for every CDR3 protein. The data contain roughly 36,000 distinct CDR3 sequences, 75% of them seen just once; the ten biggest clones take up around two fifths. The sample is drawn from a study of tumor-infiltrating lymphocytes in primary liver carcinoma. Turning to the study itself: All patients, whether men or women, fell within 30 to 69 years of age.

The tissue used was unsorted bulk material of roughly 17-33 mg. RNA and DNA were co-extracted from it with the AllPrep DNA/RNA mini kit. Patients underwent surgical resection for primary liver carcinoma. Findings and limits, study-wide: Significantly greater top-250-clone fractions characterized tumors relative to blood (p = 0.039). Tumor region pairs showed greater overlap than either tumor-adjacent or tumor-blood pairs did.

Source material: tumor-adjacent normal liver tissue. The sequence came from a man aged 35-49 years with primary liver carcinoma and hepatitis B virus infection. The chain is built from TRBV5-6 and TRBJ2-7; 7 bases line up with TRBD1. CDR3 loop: CASNYLRGSFHEQYF. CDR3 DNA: TGTGCCAGCAACTACCTCAGGGGGTCCTTCCACGAGCAATACTTC.